Listed below are T cell receptor beta chains from one sample, sequenced in a study of OX40 agonist ivuxolimab in advanced cancers. Method: immunoSEQ multiplex PCR; TCRdb's copy keeps in-frame clones and lacks some. The sample shows some 84,000 clones, nearly 90% of them seen only once. Specimen: CD4+ or CD8+ T cells sorted from blood, collected in a trial of the OX40 agonist ivuxolimab. Source of these receptors: an adult with an advanced solid tumor such as melanoma, head and neck, liver or kidney cancer. CDR3s include the opening cysteine and the closing phenylalanine or tryptophan. The order of the fields is J gene, V gene, clone size, D gene, CDR3 DNA, CDR3 protein. The D gene is left open where the match is weak. Only part of the rows carry a size: once, few, many, or a class if the clone is expanded.

TRBJ1-5,TRBV28,.,.,TGTGCCAGCAGTTTTAACTATCGCGGGGATCAGCCCCAGCATTTT,CASSFNYRGDQPQHF
TRBJ2-3,TRBV9,.,.,TGTGCCAGCAGCGCGCATCCATTGAGAGATACGCAGTATTTT,CASSAHPLRDTQYF
TRBJ1-4,TRBV15,.,.,TGTGCCACCAGCAGAGAGCCGGCCCCTGGGGAAAAACTGTTTTTT,CATSREPAPGEKLFF
TRBJ2-7,TRBV27,.,.,TGTGCCAGCAGTTCTCCCGCGGGACGCCGTACCTTC,CASSSPAGRRTF
TRBJ2-2,TRBV28,.,.,TGTGCCAGCAGTTTATTTAAAGGGACATTCATCACCGGGGAGCTGTTTTTT,CASSLFKGTFITGELFF
TRBJ2-1,TRBV5-4,.,.,TGTGCCAGCAGCTTGGGAGGGCAATTTAATGAGCAGTTCTTC,CASSLGGQFNEQFF
TRBJ1-1,TRBV7-2,.,.,TGTGCCAGCAGCTTATGGGGTGGGGGGATGAACACTGAAGCTTTCTTT,CASSLWGGGMNTEAFF
TRBJ1-6,TRBV5-8,.,.,TGTGCCAGCAGCTTGGACGGGGGGCCGAGGGATTCACCCCTCCACTTT,CASSLDGGPRDSPLHF
TRBJ1-4,TRBV5-6,.,.,TGTGCCAGCAGCTTAGGACCAGCAACTAATGAAAAACTGTTTTTT,CASSLGPATNEKLFF
TRBJ2-1,TRBV9,.,.,TGTGCCAGCAGCCCCCGAGGGACTGCGTACAATGAGCAGTTCTTC,CASSPRGTAYNEQFF
TRBJ2-5,TRBV11-2,once,TRBD2,TGTGCCAGCAGCTCGGGACTAGCGGGGGCCCAAGAGACCCAGTACTTC,CASSSGLAGAQETQYF
TRBJ2-1,TRBV6-1,.,TRBD1,TGTGCCAGCAGTGAGTCCGGGACAGGGGGTAACTACAATGAGCAGTTCTTC,CASSESGTGGNYNEQFF
TRBJ2-6,TRBV5-1,.,.,TGCGCCAGCAGCGACCCAGGGAAAGGTGGGGCCAACGTCCTGACTTTC,CASSDPGKGGANVLTF
TRBJ2-1,TRBV7-9,.,.,TGTGCCAGCAGCTTAGCGGCGAGTCCCCTCCACAATGAGCAGTTCTTC,CASSLAASPLHNEQFF
TRBJ2-1,TRBV2,.,.,TGTGCCAGCAGTGCGCAGGGCGTGGGTGACAATGAGCAGTTCTTC,CASSAQGVGDNEQFF
TRBJ1-3,TRBV6-1,.,.,TGTGCCAGCAGTGACGGGATCTCTGGAAACACCATATATTTT,CASSDGISGNTIYF
TRBJ2-5,TRBV7-3,.,TRBD2,TGTGCCAGCAGTAAAAGCGGAGCGGGGGGAGAGACCCAGTACTTC,CASSKSGAGGETQYF
TRBJ1-2,TRBV28,.,.,TGTGCCAGCAGTAAAGGACGCAGGAGCACCTATGGCTACACCTTC,CASSKGRRSTYGYTF
TRBJ1-1,TRBV29-1,.,.,TGCAGCGTTGAACGCCAGTTAGACACTGAAGCTTTCTTT,CSVERQLDTEAFF
TRBJ1-2,TRBV19,once,.,TGTGCCAGTAGTATGGGGTCCGGCTATGGCTACACCTTC,CASSMGSGYGYTF
TRBJ1-1,TRBV2,.,.,TGTGCCAGCAGTACTACAGACAGACCAAACACTGAAGCTTTCTTT,CASSTTDRPNTEAFF
TRBJ1-6,TRBV4-1,.,.,TGCGCCAGCAGCCAAGGGCCGGCTCTACAACGATATTCACCCCTCCACTTT,CASSQGPALQRYSPLHF
TRBJ1-5,TRBV6-5,.,.,TGTGCCAGCAGTTACTCCTACGGGGCGAACGATCAGCCCCAGCATTTT,CASSYSYGANDQPQHF
TRBJ1-1,TRBV5-1,.,.,TGCGCCAGCAGCTTGGGCGTAGTTTCTGCGGCTGAAGCTTTCTTT,CASSLGVVSAAEAFF
TRBJ2-1,TRBV7-2,.,.,TGTGCCAGCAGCACCCCCCCGACCATCTACAATGAGCAGTTCTTC,CASSTPPTIYNEQFF
TRBJ2-1,TRBV11-2,.,TRBD2,TGTGCCAGCAGCCCTATAGCGGGTGCCTACAATGAGCAGTTCTTC,CASSPIAGAYNEQFF
TRBJ2-1,TRBV4-3,.,.,TGCGCCAGCAGCCAAGATCTATCTATGTATGTTCTCCGTGAGACCAATGAGCAGTTCTTC,CASSQDLSMYVLRETNEQFF
TRBJ1-1,TRBV7-9,.,TRBD1,TGTGCCAGCAGCTCCCGAACAGGGGGGGCTTTCTTT,CASSSRTGGAFF
TRBJ1-2,TRBV2,.,TRBD1,TGTGCCAGCAGTGCAACTTGGACAGGGGGACGTCGCTATGGCTACACCTTC,CASSATWTGGRRYGYTF
TRBJ1-1,TRBV5-6,.,.,TGTGCCAGCAGCCAGTTCGGGGGCGAAGTGAACACTGAAGCTTTCTTT,CASSQFGGEVNTEAFF
TRBJ2-5,TRBV7-2,.,TRBD2,TGTGCCAGCAGCTTAGCGCTGTCGGCTAGCGGGAGTCAGGAGACCCAGTACTTC,CASSLALSASGSQETQYF
TRBJ2-7,TRBV7-9,.,TRBD2,TGTGCCGCAACTAGCGGGGACTCCTACGAGCAGTACTTC,CAATSGDSYEQYF
TRBJ2-5,TRBV4-2,.,.,TGTGCCAGCAGCCAAGGGCTGCCCGGTCAGGAGACCCAGTACTTC,CASSQGLPGQETQYF
TRBJ2-5,TRBV12-5,.,TRBD2,TGTGCTAGTGCTATTCGGGGGGAAGAGACCCAGTACTTC,CASAIRGEETQYF
TRBJ2-5,TRBV5-1,.,TRBD1,TGCGCCAGCAGCCGGACAGGGAATGCCCAAGAGACCCAGTACTTC,CASSRTGNAQETQYF
TRBJ2-4,TRBV2,few,.,TGTGCCAGCAGTGACGGGGGTATAGGGTACTTC,CASSDGGIGYF
TRBJ2-4,TRBV7-2,.,.,TGTGCCAGCAGCTTCACCGGGAGCCTGAACATTCAGTACTTC,CASSFTGSLNIQYF
TRBJ1-1,TRBV5-4,.,.,TGTGCCAGCAGCGGGGTGGGTTACACTGAAGCTTTCTTT,CASSGVGYTEAFF
TRBJ2-1,TRBV10-3,.,.,TGTGCCATCAGTGAATCGAGCGTTCGCCGTGATGAGCAGTTCTTC,CAISESSVRRDEQFF
TRBJ2-3,TRBV18,.,.,TGTGCCAGCTCACCAGGGACAGATACGCAGTATTTT,CASSPGTDTQYF
TRBJ1-2,TRBV28,.,.,TGTGCCAGCAGTTTATCGGGCCCTAAGATCTATGGCTACACCTTC,CASSLSGPKIYGYTF
TRBJ2-2,TRBV6-5,.,TRBD2,TGTGCCAGCAGCTACGGGGGGATCGGGGAGCTGTTTTTT,CASSYGGIGELFF
TRBJ1-4,TRBV9,.,.,TGTGCCAGCAGCGTAGGGCAGACTATCGAAAAACTGTTTTTT,CASSVGQTIEKLFF
TRBJ1-1,TRBV9,.,TRBD1,TGTGCCAGCAGCACCCAGACAGGGGTCGTGGCTGAAGCTTTCTTT,CASSTQTGVVAEAFF
TRBJ1-1,TRBV11-2,.,.,TGTGCCAGCAGCCGATTGGGGCAGGGGAACACTGAAGCTTTCTTT,CASSRLGQGNTEAFF
TRBJ2-3,TRBV7-2,once,.,TGTGCCAGCAGCTATCAGGGGACTATGCCAGATACGCAGTATTTT,CASSYQGTMPDTQYF